The 9 T cell receptor beta chains listed next were all sequenced from one sample in a study of OX40 agonist ivuxolimab in advanced cancers. Sequenced by immunoSEQ multiplex PCR; TCRdb stores in-frame clones only, minus some. The data hold 60,000 to 65,000 clones, with 75% to 95% observed a single time. The sample here was CD4+ or CD8+ T cells sorted from blood, taken in a trial of the OX40 agonist ivuxolimab. The receptors here all came from an adult with an advanced solid tumor such as melanoma, head and neck, liver or kidney cancer.

The J gene is TRBJ1-1, the V gene TRBV27, with 7 bases identical to TRBD1. Per the germline V gene, CDR1 is MNHEY and CDR2 is SMNVEV (reference sequence). The CDR3 runs to 15 residues. Losses at the gene ends were 5 bases for V and 2 bases for J; bases not matched to a gene: 8. This chain's CDR3 is CASSPSRQGNTEAFF. The DNA for the CDR3 is TGTGCCAGCAGTCCCTCCAGACAGGGCAACACTGAAGCTTTCTTT.

This clone was observed a single time. The chain recombines TRBV7-8 with TRBJ2-7; D not resolved. In germline, CDR1 is SGHVS, CDR2 FQNEAQ. This CDR3 spans 15 amino acids. Trimming pared 4 bases from V and 4 bases from J, leaving 17 bases between. The DNA of the CDR3 is TGTGCCAGCAGCTCCCTTAGCTGGGTGGGTTACGAGCAGTACTTC. This translates into CASSSLSWVGYEQYF.

The chain recombines TRBV5-1 with TRBJ2-1; no firm D call. This CDR3 is built from 16 residues. Germline CDR1 reads SGHRS; CDR2 reads YFSETQ. The V and J ends lost 0 bases and 0 bases respectively, with 10 bases between them. Written as DNA, the CDR3 is TGCGCCAGCAGCTTGGCTGCGGTGAGCTCCTACAATGAGCAGTTCTTC. Translation gives CASSLAAVSSYNEQFF.

The gene calls are TRBV9 and TRBJ2-1, with D perhaps given as TRBD1 or TRBD2 (5 bases each). The CDR3 totals 14 residues. Germline CDR1 SGDLS, CDR2 YYNGEE. V lost 4 bases and J 10 bases, leaving 18 bases between the germline ends. CDR3 protein: CASSPGTLQGEQFF. For the CDR3, the DNA is TGTGCCAGCAGCCCGGGGACGCTGCAGGGAGAGCAGTTCTTC.

This clone has more than one count but fewer than ten. The chain links TRBV15 to TRBJ2-3; D might be TRBD2 (6 bases). The length of the CDR3 is 15 residues. Trimming stripped 1 base from V and 4 bases from J, with 12 bases between. Germline lookup yields CDR1 LNHNV and CDR2 YYDKDF (reference sequence). The CDR3 DNA follows: TGTGCCACCAGCAGAGGGGAGGTAGCGGCAGATACGCAGTATTTT. Its translation: CATSRGEVAADTQYF.

This rearrangement joins TRBV5-6 to TRBJ2-7, with D perhaps given as TRBD1 or TRBD2 (5 bases each). Trimming removed 4 bases at V and 2 bases at J, with 13 bases between. The CDR3 extends over 14 amino acids. Germline V lookup: CDR1 SGHDT, CDR2 YYEEEE. In nucleotides, the CDR3 is TGTGCCAGCAGCCTAGGGACGGAAGCCTACGAGCAGTACTTC. It yields the protein CASSLGTEAYEQYF.

The gene calls are TRBV4-1 and TRBJ2-4; TRBD2 aligns across 8 bases. With 3 bases clipped from V and 0 bases from J, the junction kept 13 bases outside the gene matches. CDR3 length equals 19 residues. Germline CDR1 reads MGHRA; CDR2 reads YSYEKL. The CDR3 nucleotides read TGCGCCAGCAGCCACAAAGAGGGGGGACTAGGAGTAGCCAAAAACATTCAGTACTTC. Protein sequence: CASSHKEGGLGVAKNIQYF.

The rearrangement links TRBV7-9 to TRBJ2-1; the D is unclear. CDR1 SEHNR and CDR2 FQNEAQ come from the germline V gene (reference sequence). The CDR3 sequence is 15 residues long. V lost 2 bases to trimming and J lost 7 bases, with 15 bases between them. The CDR3 DNA sequence: TGTGCCAGCAGCTTAATTCTGAGCCACCCTAATGAGCAGTTCTTC. This translates into CASSLILSHPNEQFF.

V usage is TRBV2 and J usage is TRBJ1-5; 8 bases agree with TRBD1. J was trimmed by 4 bases and V by 6 bases; bases with no gene match: 14. The germline CDR1 and CDR2 sequences are SNHLY and FYNNEI. This CDR3 comprises 17 residues. CDR3 bases: TGTGCCAGCAGATATAACCCGGGACAGGATGGAAATCAGCCCCAGCATTTT. Translating it yields CASRYNPGQDGNQPQHF.